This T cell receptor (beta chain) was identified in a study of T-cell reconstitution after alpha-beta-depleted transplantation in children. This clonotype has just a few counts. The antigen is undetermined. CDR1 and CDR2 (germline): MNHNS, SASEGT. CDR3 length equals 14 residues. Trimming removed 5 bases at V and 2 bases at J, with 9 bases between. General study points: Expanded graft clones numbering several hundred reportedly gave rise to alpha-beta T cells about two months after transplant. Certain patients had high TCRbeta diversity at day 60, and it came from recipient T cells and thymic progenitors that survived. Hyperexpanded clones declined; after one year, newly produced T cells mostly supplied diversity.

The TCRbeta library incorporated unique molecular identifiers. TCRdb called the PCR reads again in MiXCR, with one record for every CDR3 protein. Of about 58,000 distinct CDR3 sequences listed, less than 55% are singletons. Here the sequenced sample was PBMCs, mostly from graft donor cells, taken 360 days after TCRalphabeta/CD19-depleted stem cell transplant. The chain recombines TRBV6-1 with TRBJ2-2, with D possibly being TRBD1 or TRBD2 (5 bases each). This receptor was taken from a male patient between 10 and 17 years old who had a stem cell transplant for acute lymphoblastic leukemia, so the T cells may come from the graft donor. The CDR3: CASSRGYNTGELFF. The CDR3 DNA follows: TGTGCCAGCAGTCGGGGCTATAACACCGGGGAGCTGTTTTTT.